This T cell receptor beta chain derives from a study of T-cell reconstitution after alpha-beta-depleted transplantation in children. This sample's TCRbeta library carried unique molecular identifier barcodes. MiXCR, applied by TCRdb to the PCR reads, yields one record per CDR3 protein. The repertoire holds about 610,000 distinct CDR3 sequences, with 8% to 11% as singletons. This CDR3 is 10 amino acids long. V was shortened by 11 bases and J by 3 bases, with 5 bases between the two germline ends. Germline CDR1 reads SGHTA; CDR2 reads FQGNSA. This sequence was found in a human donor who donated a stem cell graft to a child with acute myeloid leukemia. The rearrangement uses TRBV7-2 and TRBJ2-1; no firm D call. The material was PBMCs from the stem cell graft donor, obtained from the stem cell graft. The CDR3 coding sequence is TGTGCCGTGGGCTACAATGAGCAGTTCTTC. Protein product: CAVGYNEQFF.